The rows below give T cell receptor beta chains drawn from one sample of a study of PD-L1 blockade in urothelial cancer. Some clones are missing from TCRdb's copy, which holds only in-frame ones; the method was immunoSEQ multiplex PCR. The data contain some 30,000 clones, more than 85% of them singletons. The sample was PBMCs, taken around atezolizumab (anti-PD-L1) treatment. The receptors derive from a man aged 50 or older with urothelial cancer. Both conserved end residues are part of each CDR3. The order of the fields is D gene, J gene, clone size, V gene, CDR3 DNA, CDR3 protein. A D gene is named only where the DNA matches it firmly. Clone sizes are given selectively: once, few, many, or a class where the clone is expanded.

>-|TRBJ1-3|few|TRBV19
TGTGCCAGTAGCCTCGACCCAAGCCCCGGAGTCACCATATATTTT
CASSLDPSPGVTIYF
>TRBD2|TRBJ2-7|-|TRBV5-6
TGTGCCAGCAGCCCGACGATAGCGGGAGGGCCTTCCTACGAGCAGTACTTC
CASSPTIAGGPSYEQYF
>-|TRBJ2-4|-|TRBV20-1
TGCAGTGCTAGAGAAGCGCACATTCAGTACTTC
CSAREAHIQYF
>TRBD2|TRBJ2-7|few|TRBV11-2
TGTGCCAGCAGCTCAATACTAGCGGTCTACGAGCAGTACTTC
CASSSILAVYEQYF
>TRBD2|TRBJ2-1|-|TRBV29-1
TGCAGCGTTGAAGGTTCCAGCGGGGGGGCCGATGAGCAGTTCTTC
CSVEGSSGGADEQFF
>TRBD1|TRBJ2-7|-|TRBV29-1
TGCAGCGTTAAGGGACAGACAGGGACCTACGAGCAGTACTTC
CSVKGQTGTYEQYF
>TRBD1|TRBJ1-2|-|TRBV9
TGTGCCAGCAGCGTAGCGACAGGGTTGGACTATGGCTACACCTTC
CASSVATGLDYGYTF
>-|TRBJ1-6|-|TRBV5-1
TGCGCCAGCAGCACGCCGGGACACCCGAAGGAATATTCACCCCTCCACTTT
CASSTPGHPKEYSPLHF
>TRBD1|TRBJ1-1|-|TRBV5-5
TGTGCCAGCAGCGCTAGGGACAGGGAGAGCACTGAAGCTTTCTTT
CASSARDRESTEAFF
>TRBD1|TRBJ2-1|-|TRBV29-1
TGCAGCGTCGGGGACAGGGTCTACAATGAGCAGTTCTTC
CSVGDRVYNEQFF
>TRBD2|TRBJ2-1|-|TRBV5-4
TGTGCCAGCAGCTTGTGGGCTTTTACTAGCGGGAGGGTTATGAATGAGCAGTTCTTC
CASSLWAFTSGRVMNEQFF
>TRBD2|TRBJ2-3|-|TRBV7-9
TGTGCCAGCAGCTCAGGGACTAGCAGAAGCACAGATACGCAGTATTTT
CASSSGTSRSTDTQYF
>TRBD2|TRBJ2-5|-|TRBV5-4
TGTGCCAGCAGCTTTCGGGGGGGGAAAGAGACCCAGTACTTC
CASSFRGGKETQYF
>-|TRBJ2-7|-|TRBV28
TGTGCCAGCAGCTTCAGACAGTCATCTACCAGTTACGAGCAGTACTTC
CASSFRQSSTSYEQYF
>TRBD2|TRBJ2-3|-|TRBV5-6
TGTGCCAGCAGCTTGTGGCTAGCGGGGATGAGGACAGATACGCAGTATTTT
CASSLWLAGMRTDTQYF
>-|TRBJ2-3|-|TRBV5-1
TGCGCCAGCAGCCTGACTCCCGCAGATACGCAGTATTTT
CASSLTPADTQYF
>-|TRBJ2-2|-|TRBV29-1
TGCAGCGGGGGACTGCGGAACACCGGGGAGCTGTTTTTT
CSGGLRNTGELFF
>-|TRBJ2-7|-|TRBV10-2
TGCGCCAGCAGTGAGATGGAGTACGAGCAGTACTTC
CASSEMEYEQYF
>TRBD1|TRBJ2-7|-|TRBV28
TGTGCCAGCAGTCCCTCATTGGGACAGGGGTTCGAGCAGTACTTC
CASSPSLGQGFEQYF
>-|TRBJ1-5|once|TRBV6-5
TGTGCCAGCAGTTCGGGCGGGAGTGTTAGTCAGCCCCAGCATTTT
CASSSGGSVSQPQHF
>TRBD2|TRBJ2-7|-|TRBV6-5
TGTGCCAGCAGTTACTCGCTAGCGGGAGCAGGCGAGCAGTACTTC
CASSYSLAGAGEQYF
>-|TRBJ1-4|once|TRBV6-5
TGTGCCAGCAGTTACTCCGCGGCCCAAGGAAAACTGTTTTTT
CASSYSAAQGKLFF
>-|TRBJ2-5|once|TRBV7-3
TGTGCCAGCAGCGGGGGGGCGGGAGAGACCCAGTACTTC
CASSGGAGETQYF
>-|TRBJ1-1|-|TRBV7-2
TGTGCCACCTCCCCCGGGGGGAGGAACACTGAAGCTTTCTTT
CATSPGGRNTEAFF
>-|TRBJ2-5|once|TRBV6-5
TGTGCCAGCAGTCGCCCGGGGAGATTGAAAGAGACCCAGTACTTC
CASSRPGRLKETQYF
>-|TRBJ2-1|-|TRBV5-1
TGCGCCAGCAGCTTGGGGACTTTACTCAATGAGCAGTTCTTC
CASSLGTLLNEQFF
>-|TRBJ2-7|-|TRBV5-6
TGTGCCAGCAGCTTGGCCTCAGGGGAGGAGCAGTACTTC
CASSLASGEEQYF
>TRBD1|TRBJ2-3|-|TRBV9
TGTGCCAGCAGCGTATGGGACAGGGAGTTGGATACGCAGTATTTT
CASSVWDRELDTQYF
>TRBD2|TRBJ2-1|-|TRBV6-4
TGTGCCAGCAGTGACTCGGGAGCGGGGGGGCAGGGTGAGCAGTTCTTC
CASSDSGAGGQGEQFF
>-|TRBJ2-3|-|TRBV5-1
TGCGCCAGCAGTTCGGGACTCCTTGTCACAGATACGCAGTATTTT
CASSSGLLVTDTQYF
>-|TRBJ1-2|-|TRBV7-2
TGTGCCAGCAGCTTAGGGGCAGGGTACTATGGCTACACCTTC
CASSLGAGYYGYTF
>-|TRBJ2-7|-|TRBV16
TGTGCCAGCAGCCAAACAGGCTCCTACGAGCAGTACTTC
CASSQTGSYEQYF
>-|TRBJ2-3|once|TRBV20-1
TGCAGTGCTAGTCCAGTGGATACGCAGTATTTT
CSASPVDTQYF
>-|TRBJ2-1|-|TRBV7-9
TGTGCCAGCAGCGTCCCAGGTCAGATAAGGGGAAACAATGAGCAGTTCTTC
CASSVPGQIRGNNEQFF
>TRBD1|TRBJ1-3|-|TRBV5-4
TGTGCCAGCAGCTTGGACCCCCGACAGGGCTCGGCCTCTGGAAACACCATATATTTT
CASSLDPRQGSASGNTIYF
>-|TRBJ2-1|-|TRBV6-5
TGTGCCAGCAGTTACACCCCACAGTTGAATGAGCAGTTCTTC
CASSYTPQLNEQFF
>TRBD2|TRBJ2-2|-|TRBV28
TGTGCCAGCAGTTTATCGGGGGGTATGAACACCGGGGAGCTGTTTTTT
CASSLSGGMNTGELFF
>-|TRBJ1-1|-|TRBV28
TGTGCCAGCAGTTGGGGGGGGCGAACTGAAGCTTTCTTT
CASSWGGRTEAFF
>TRBD2|TRBJ2-1|-|TRBV2
TGTGCCAGCAGGGGTCTTACCGGGACTAGCGTATACAATGAGCAGTTCTTC
CASRGLTGTSVYNEQFF
>-|TRBJ2-4|-|TRBV9
TGTGCCAGCAGCGTAGTAAAGCGGCTAGCCAAAAACATTCAGTACTTC
CASSVVKRLAKNIQYF
>-|TRBJ2-3|-|TRBV4-3
TGCGCCAGCAGCTCCGGGTCTTCGGTGGTGGATACGCAGTATTTT
CASSSGSSVVDTQYF
>-|TRBJ1-5|once|TRBV6-6
TGTGCCAGCAGATCGCTGGGAGGGGTAAATCAGCCCCAGCATTTT
CASRSLGGVNQPQHF
>TRBD1|TRBJ2-5|-|TRBV10-3
TGTGCCATCACGGACAGGCTGGAGACCCAGTACTTC
CAITDRLETQYF
>TRBD1|TRBJ2-3|-|TRBV14
TGTGCCAGCAGCCCCTGGGACAGAGCCACAGATACGCAGTATTTT
CASSPWDRATDTQYF
>-|TRBJ1-4|-|TRBV27
TGTGCCAGCAGTCGGACGGCAGGGCCGGATGAAAAACTGTTTTTT
CASSRTAGPDEKLFF
>-|TRBJ2-3|-|TRBV5-1
TGCGCCAGCAGCACGGAGGCGGGGACAGATACGCAGTATTTT
CASSTEAGTDTQYF
>TRBD2|TRBJ2-7|-|TRBV18
TGTGCCAGCTCACCCCTTGGCGGGGGGGACTACGAGCAGTACTTC
CASSPLGGGDYEQYF
>-|TRBJ2-7|few|TRBV4-1
TGCGCCAGCAGCCTCACCGGGACAAAAAACTCCTACGAGCAGTACTTC
CASSLTGTKNSYEQYF
>-|TRBJ2-7|-|TRBV5-1
TGCGCCAGCAGATTGACAGGTGGATACGAGCAGTACTTC
CASRLTGGYEQYF
>TRBD1|TRBJ2-7|few|TRBV28
TGTGCCAGCAGCCTCCGGGACAGGGATCCGCAGTACTTC
CASSLRDRDPQYF
>-|TRBJ1-1|-|TRBV7-6
TGTGCCAGCAGCTTAGAATGGCCGGGGGGCGCGGACACTGAAGCTTTCTTT
CASSLEWPGGADTEAFF
>-|TRBJ1-2|-|TRBV5-4
TGTGCCAGCAGCTCCCAGGGAGGTTCCTATGGCTACACCTTC
CASSSQGGSYGYTF
>-|TRBJ1-2|-|TRBV30
TGTGCCTGGAGTGTACAGCGGGACTATGGCTACACCTTC
CAWSVQRDYGYTF
>TRBD2|TRBJ2-5|-|TRBV14
TGTGCCAGCAGCCAAGTAGGACTAGCGGGCAGGGAGACCCAGTACTTC
CASSQVGLAGRETQYF
>TRBD2|TRBJ2-7|-|TRBV25-1
TGTGCCAGCAGTGAATGGGGGACTACTCCCTACGAGCAGTACTTC
CASSEWGTTPYEQYF
>-|TRBJ2-3|-|TRBV19
TGTGCCAGTAGTGCGGGGTATAGCACAGATACGCAGTATTTT
CASSAGYSTDTQYF
>TRBD2|TRBJ2-1|-|TRBV5-6
TGTGCCAGCAGCTCCGGCCTGGGACTAGCGAGTGAGCAGTTCTTC
CASSSGLGLASEQFF
>TRBD2|TRBJ2-2|-|TRBV19
TGTGGGAGCGGGAGAAGTACCGGGGAGCTGTTTTTT
CGSGRSTGELFF
>TRBD2|TRBJ2-3|-|TRBV7-9
TGTGCCAGCAGCTTAGTTTCTTCGGCTAGCGGGGGGTATGCAGATACGCAGTATTTT
CASSLVSSASGGYADTQYF
>TRBD2|TRBJ2-7|-|TRBV27
TGTGCCAGCAATATAGGGACTAGCGGGAGAGGGGAGCAGTACTTC
CASNIGTSGRGEQYF